This T cell receptor (beta chain) was identified during a study of T cells after yellow fever vaccination. In TCRdb, the 5' RACE reads were re-called with MiXCR into one record per CDR3 protein. This repertoire shows around 310,000 distinct CDR3 sequences, 7.5% to 9% found once; its top ten account for roughly 17%. General study findings and limits: Most clones from primary vaccination resurfaced after the booster (about 96% CD4, 88% CD8). Shared CD4/CD8 clonotypes were a small share, likely from convergent recombination. Although the secondary response was weaker, it peaked faster, at day 5 versus 15.

In regard to this clonotype: Its specificity is unknown.

There are 14 residues in the CDR3. Trimming cost V 3 bases and J 4 bases, with 13 bases left between them. CDR1 and CDR2 (germline): SGDLS, YYNGEE. The source is a man aged 18 to 35 who received the YFV17D yellow fever vaccine. The rearrangement uses TRBV9 and TRBJ2-5; D possibly corresponds to TRBD1 (6 bases). The material sequenced was PBMCs, taken on the day of the first yellow fever vaccination. The CDR3 loop is CASSGGARGETQYF. DNA of the CDR3: TGTGCCAGCAGCGGGGGAGCCAGGGGAGAGACCCAGTACTTC.